The clone carrying this TCR beta chain was counted between two and nine times. This record comes from a study of early T cells in non-severe SARS-CoV-2 infection. CDR1 and CDR2 (germline): LNHDA, SQIVND (reference sequence). The CDR3 runs 15 residues. Losses at the gene ends were 2 bases for V and 10 bases for J; bases not matched to a gene: 10. MiXCR, applied by TCRdb to the 5' RACE reads, yields one record per CDR3 protein. There are 100,000 to 130,000 distinct CDR3 sequences in the sample; around 10% occur only once, and approximately 8.1% lies in the top ten. This sequence originates from an adult who was a healthcare worker with PCR-confirmed SARS-CoV-2 infection or an uninfected control (not recorded which). This chain uses TRBV19 with TRBJ2-1, with 8 bases identical to TRBD2. The sample was whole blood. In DNA form, the CDR3 reads TGTGCCAGTAGTATAATAACGGGAGGGCCGGGAGAGCAGTTCTTC. This gives the protein CASSIITGGPGEQFF. The whole variable domain, filled in from reference TRBV19 and TRBJ2-1, reads DGGITQSPKYLFRKEGQNVTLSCEQNLNHDAMYWYRQDPGQGLRLIYYSQIVNDFQKGDIAEGYSVSREKKESFPLTVTSAQKNPTAFYLCASSIITGGPGEQFFGPGTRLTVL.